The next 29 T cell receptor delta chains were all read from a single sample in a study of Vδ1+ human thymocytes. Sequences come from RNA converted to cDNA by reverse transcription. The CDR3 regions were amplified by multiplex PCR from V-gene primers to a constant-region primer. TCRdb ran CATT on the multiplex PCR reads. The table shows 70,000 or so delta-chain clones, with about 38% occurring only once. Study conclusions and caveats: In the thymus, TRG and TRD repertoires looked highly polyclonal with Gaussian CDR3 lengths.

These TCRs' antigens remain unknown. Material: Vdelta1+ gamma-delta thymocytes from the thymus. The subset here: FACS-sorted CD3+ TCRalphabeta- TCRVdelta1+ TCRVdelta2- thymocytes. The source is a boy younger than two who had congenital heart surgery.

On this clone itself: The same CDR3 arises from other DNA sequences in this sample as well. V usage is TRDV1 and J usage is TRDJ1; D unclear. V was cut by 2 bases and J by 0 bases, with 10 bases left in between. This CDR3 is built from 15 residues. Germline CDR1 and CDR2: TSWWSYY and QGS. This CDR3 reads CALGEGGSYTDKLIF. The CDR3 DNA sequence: TGTGCTCTTGGGGAAGGCGGGTCCTACACCGATAAACTCATCTTT.

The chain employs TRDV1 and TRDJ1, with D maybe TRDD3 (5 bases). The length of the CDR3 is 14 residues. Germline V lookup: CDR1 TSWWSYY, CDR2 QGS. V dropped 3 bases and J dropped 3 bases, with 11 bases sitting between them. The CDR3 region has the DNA TGTGCTCTTGGGGAGGCAGGGGGTCCCGATAAACTCATCTTT. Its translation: CALGEAGGPDKLIF.

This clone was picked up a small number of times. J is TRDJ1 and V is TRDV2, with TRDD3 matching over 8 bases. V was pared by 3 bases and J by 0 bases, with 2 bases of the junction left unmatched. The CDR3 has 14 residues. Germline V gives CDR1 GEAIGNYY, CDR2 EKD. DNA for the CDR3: TGTGCCTGTGACGCCTGGGGGAACACCGATAAACTCATCTTT. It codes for CACDAWGNTDKLIF.

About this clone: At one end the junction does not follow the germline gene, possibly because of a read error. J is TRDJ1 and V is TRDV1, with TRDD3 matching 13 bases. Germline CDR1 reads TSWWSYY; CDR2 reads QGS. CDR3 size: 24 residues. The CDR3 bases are TGTGCTCTCGGGGGCCCGGCCTTCCTTCCTTACTGGGGGATACGGCTTAGGGTCACCGATAAACTCATCTTT. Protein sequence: CALGGPAFLPYWGIRLRVTDKLIF.

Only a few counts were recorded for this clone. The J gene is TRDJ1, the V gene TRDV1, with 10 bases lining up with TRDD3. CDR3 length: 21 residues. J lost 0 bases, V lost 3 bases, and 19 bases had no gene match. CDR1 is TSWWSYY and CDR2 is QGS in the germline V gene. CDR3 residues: CALGDNLPRGGYAQYTDKLIF. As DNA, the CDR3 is TGTGCTCTTGGGGATAACCTTCCTAGGGGGGGATACGCCCAGTACACCGATAAACTCATCTTT.

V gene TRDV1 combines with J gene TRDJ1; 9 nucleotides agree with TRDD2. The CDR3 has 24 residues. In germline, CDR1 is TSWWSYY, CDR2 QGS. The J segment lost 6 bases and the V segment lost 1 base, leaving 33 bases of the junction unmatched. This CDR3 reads CALGEPTFLRRKSPIGAGRHKLIF. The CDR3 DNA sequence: TGTGCTCTTGGGGAACCCACCTTCCTACGGAGGAAGTCTCCTATAGGAGCCGGAAGGCATAAACTCATCTTT.

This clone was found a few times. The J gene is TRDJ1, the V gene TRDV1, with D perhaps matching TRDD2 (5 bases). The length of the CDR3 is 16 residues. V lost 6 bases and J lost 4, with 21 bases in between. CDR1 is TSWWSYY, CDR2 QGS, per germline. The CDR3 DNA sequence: TGTGCTCTTGGTTGCCTTCTTCAACCCCCTGGCGATAAACTCATCTTT. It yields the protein CALGCLLQPPGDKLIF.

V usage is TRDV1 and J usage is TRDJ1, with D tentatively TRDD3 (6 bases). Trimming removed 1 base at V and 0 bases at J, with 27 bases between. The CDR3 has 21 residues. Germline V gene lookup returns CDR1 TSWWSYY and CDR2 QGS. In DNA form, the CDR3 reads TGTGCTCTTGGGGAACCACACTTCCGAATTACTGGGAAAGACAACACCGATAAACTCATCTTT. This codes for CALGEPHFRITGKDNTDKLIF.

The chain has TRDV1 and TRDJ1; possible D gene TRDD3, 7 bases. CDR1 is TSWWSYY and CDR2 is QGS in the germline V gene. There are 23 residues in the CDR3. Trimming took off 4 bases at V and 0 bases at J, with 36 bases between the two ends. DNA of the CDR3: TGTGCTCTTGGGGGCAGCCTTCCCATCATCTCCTGGGGGGATCCCCCTTACACCGATAAACTCATCTTT. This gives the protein CALGGSLPIISWGDPPYTDKLIF.

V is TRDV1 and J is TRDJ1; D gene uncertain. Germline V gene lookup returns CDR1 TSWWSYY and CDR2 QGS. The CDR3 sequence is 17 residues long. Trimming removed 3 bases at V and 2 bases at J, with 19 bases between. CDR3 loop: CALGDGPSHFLTDKLIF. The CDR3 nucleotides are TGTGCTCTTGGGGATGGGCCCTCCCATTTTTTGACCGATAAACTCATCTTT.

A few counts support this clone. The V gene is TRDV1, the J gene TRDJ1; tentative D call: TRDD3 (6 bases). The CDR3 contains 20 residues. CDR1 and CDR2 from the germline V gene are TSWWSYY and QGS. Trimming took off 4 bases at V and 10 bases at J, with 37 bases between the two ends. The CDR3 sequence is CALGGPPRCLGGYWENVLIF. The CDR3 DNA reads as TGTGCTCTTGGGGGCCCCCCGAGATGTCTCGGAGGCTACTGGGAGAACGTACTCATCTTT.

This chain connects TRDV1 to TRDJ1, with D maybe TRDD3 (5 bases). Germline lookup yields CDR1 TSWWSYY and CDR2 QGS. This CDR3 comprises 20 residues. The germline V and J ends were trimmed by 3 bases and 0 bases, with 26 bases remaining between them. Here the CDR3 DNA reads TGTGCTCTTGGGGAGCCACCTAGGGGGGCCCTCTGGGCGGACACCGATAAACTCATCTTT. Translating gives CALGEPPRGALWADTDKLIF.

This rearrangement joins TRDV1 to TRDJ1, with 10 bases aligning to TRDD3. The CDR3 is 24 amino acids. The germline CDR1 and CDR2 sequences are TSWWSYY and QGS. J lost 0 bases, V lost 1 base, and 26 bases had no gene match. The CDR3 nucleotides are TGTGCTCTTGGGGAACCCACTGGCGTCCCCGACTGCTCTAATACTGGGGGATACACCGATAAACTCATCTTT. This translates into CALGEPTGVPDCSNTGGYTDKLIF.

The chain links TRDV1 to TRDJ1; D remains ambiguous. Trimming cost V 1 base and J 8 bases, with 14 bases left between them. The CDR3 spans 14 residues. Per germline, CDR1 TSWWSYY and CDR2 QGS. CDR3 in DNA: TGTGCTCTTGGGGAACCCCGTATCTCCAGCAAACTCATCTTT. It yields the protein CALGEPRISSKLIF.

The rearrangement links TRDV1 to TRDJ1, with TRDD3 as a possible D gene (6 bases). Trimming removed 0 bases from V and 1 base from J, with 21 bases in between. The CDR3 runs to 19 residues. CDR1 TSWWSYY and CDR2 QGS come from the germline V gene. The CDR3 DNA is TGTGCTCTTGGGGAACTATCGAACACTGGGATCTTCTGCACCGATAAACTCATCTTT. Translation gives CALGELSNTGIFCTDKLIF.

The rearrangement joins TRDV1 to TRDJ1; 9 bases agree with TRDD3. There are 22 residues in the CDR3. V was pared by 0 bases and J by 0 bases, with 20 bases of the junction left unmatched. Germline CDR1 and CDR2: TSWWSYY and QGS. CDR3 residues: CALGELSLPSYWGRTYTDKLIF. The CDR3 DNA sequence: TGTGCTCTTGGGGAACTCAGCCTTCCCTCGTACTGGGGGAGAACATACACCGATAAACTCATCTTT.

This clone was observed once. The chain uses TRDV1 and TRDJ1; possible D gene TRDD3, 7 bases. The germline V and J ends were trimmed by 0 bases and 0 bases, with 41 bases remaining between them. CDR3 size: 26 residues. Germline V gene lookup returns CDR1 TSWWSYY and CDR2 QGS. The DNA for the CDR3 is TGTGCTCTTGGGGAACTCACCATTTCCCTTCCCCCCTCTCTACTGGTGGATACGCTCTACACCGATAAACTCATCTTT. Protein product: CALGELTISLPPSLLVDTLYTDKLIF.

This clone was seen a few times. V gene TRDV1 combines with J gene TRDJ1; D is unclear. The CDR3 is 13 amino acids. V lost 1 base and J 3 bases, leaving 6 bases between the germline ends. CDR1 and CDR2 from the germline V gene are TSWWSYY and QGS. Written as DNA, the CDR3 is TGTGCTCTTGGGGAACGGATCGCCGATAAACTCATCTTT. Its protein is CALGERIADKLIF.

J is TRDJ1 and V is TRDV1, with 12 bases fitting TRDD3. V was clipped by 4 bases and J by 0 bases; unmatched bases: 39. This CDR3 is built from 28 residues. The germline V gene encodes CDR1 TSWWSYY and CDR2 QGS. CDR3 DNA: TGTGCTCTTGGGGGCCGGGTTGTCTCGATTCCCACGGACCTAGTCTGGGGGATACGGGGTTCGTACACCGATAAACTCATCTTT. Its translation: CALGGRVVSIPTDLVWGIRGSYTDKLIF.

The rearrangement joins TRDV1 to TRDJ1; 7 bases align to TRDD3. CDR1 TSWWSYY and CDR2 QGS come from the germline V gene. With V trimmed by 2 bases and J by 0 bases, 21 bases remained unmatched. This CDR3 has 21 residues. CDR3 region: CALGEEWSPRGMDTHTDKLIF. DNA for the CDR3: TGTGCTCTTGGGGAAGAGTGGTCCCCTCGGGGGATGGACACGCACACCGATAAACTCATCTTT.

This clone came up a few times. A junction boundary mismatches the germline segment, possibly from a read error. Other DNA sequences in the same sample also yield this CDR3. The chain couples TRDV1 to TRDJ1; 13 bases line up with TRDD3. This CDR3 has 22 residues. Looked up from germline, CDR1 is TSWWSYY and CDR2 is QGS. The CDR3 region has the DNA TGCGCTCTTGGGGAGACCTGTCTCGACTGGGGGATACGACGGTTGTACACCGATAAACTCATCTTT. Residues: CALGETCLDWGIRRLYTDKLIF.

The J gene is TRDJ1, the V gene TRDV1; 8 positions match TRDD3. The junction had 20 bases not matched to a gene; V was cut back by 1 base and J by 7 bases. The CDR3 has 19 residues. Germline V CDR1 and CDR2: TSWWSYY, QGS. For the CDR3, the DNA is TGTGCTCTTGGGGAACGGCCTCCTTCAACTGGGGGTCAGCGCCCTAAACTCATCTTT. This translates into CALGERPPSTGGQRPKLIF.

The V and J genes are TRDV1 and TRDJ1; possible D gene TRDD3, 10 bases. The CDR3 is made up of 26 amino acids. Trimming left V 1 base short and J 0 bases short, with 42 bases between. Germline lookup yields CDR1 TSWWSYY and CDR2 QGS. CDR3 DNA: TGTGCTCTTGGGGAACCTCCTTCCTACAGCGTCCGGGGGATACGCGGTCCCAAATGGTACACCGATAAACTCATCTTT. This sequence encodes CALGEPPSYSVRGIRGPKWYTDKLIF.

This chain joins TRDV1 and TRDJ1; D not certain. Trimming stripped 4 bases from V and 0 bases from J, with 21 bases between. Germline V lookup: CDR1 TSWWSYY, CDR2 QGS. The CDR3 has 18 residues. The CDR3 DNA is TGTGCTCTTGGGGCGGGCGGTACCCGTAAAGGCAACACCGATAAACTCATCTTT. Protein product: CALGAGGTRKGNTDKLIF.

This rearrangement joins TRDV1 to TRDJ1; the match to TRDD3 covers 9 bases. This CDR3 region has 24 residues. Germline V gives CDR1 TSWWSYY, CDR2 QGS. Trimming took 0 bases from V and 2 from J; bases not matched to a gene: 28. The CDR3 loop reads CALGELGTHSLTGGPKPGTDKLIF. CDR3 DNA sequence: TGTGCTCTTGGGGAACTGGGAACCCACTCCCTGACTGGGGGACCGAAACCAGGGACCGATAAACTCATCTTT.

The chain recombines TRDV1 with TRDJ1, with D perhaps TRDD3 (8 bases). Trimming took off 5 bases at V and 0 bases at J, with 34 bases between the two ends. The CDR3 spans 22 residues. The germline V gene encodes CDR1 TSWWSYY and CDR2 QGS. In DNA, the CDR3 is TGTGCTCTTGGGAAGCCCTTCCTCCCCCTTCTGGGGGACGCAAAGTACACCGATAAACTCATCTTT. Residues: CALGKPFLPLLGDAKYTDKLIF.

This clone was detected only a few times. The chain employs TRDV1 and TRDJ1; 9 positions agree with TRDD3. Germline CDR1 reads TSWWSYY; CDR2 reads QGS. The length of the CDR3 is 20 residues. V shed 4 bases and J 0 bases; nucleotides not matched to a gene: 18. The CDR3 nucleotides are TGTGCTCTTGGGGCCCCCTTCCTCAGGACTGGGGGAAAGTACACCGATAAACTCATCTTT. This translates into CALGAPFLRTGGKYTDKLIF.

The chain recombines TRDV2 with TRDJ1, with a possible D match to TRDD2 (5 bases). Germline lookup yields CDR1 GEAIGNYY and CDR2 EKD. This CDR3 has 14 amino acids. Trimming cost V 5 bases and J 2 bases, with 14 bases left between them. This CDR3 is CACATSALTDKLIF. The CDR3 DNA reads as TGTGCCTGTGCCACTTCCGCTCTAACCGATAAACTCATCTTT.

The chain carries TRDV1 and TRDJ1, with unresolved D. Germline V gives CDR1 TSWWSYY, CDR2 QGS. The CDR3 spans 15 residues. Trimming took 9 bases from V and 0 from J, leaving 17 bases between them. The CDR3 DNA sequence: TGTGCTCTCAATTCTTGGTGGGACTACACCGATAAACTCATCTTT. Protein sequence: CALNSWWDYTDKLIF.